This record covers a single T cell receptor beta chain. As yet, its antigen is unknown. The data were obtained in a study of T cell responses to AZD1222 COVID-19 vaccine. Study-wide results and caveats: Reportedly, close to half of spike-specific TCRs are directed against unmutated variant regions. Spike was spanned by vaccine-associated CD4 TCRs, with dominance at 160-218 and 743-854.

Germline loops: CDR1 SNHLY, CDR2 FYNNEI. V lost 2 bases, J lost 5 bases, and 6 bases lay in between. The length of the CDR3 is 12 residues. The protocol was immunoSEQ multiplex PCR, while the TCRdb copy is restricted to in-frame clones and leaves out a portion. The table shows roughly 110,000 clones, with roughly 90% occurring only once. This sequence originates from an adult who received the AZD1222 COVID-19 vaccine. The sample consisted of peripheral blood, taken 28 days after the second AZD1222 dose. This chain connects TRBV2 to TRBJ2-5, with D unresolved. CDR3 region: CASSELGETQYF. As DNA, the CDR3 is TGTGCCAGCAGTGAATTAGGGGAGACCCAGTACTTC. Full variable domain (outside the CDR3, taken from reference TRBV2 and TRBJ2-5): EPEVTQTPSHQVTQMGQEVILRCVPISNHLYFYWYRQILGQKVEFLVSFYNNEISEKSEIFDDQFSVERPDGSNFTLKIRSTKLEDSAMYFCASSELGETQYFGPGTRLLVL.